The TCR beta chain under discussion was sequenced for a study of T-cell reconstitution after alpha-beta-depleted transplantation in children. The CDR3 length is 15 residues. The V end was cut by 2 bases, the J end by 2 bases, with 13 bases between. Germline V CDR1 and CDR2: MNHEY, SVGAGI. A note on this clonotype: Its antigen is still unknown.

Study-wide results and limits: As was reported, about two months after transplant, alpha-beta T cells came from several hundred expanded graft clones. T-cell counts and diversity at one year post-transplant came mainly from newly produced T cells. Some patients' high day-60 TCRbeta diversity was traced to surviving recipient T cells and thymic progenitors.

Preparation of the TCRbeta library was carried out with unique molecular identifiers. TCRdb reprocessed the PCR reads via MiXCR and lists one record per CDR3 protein. This table holds 440,000 or so distinct CDR3 sequences, around two fifths found once. This sequence was found in a girl aged 2 to 10 with aplastic anemia, due to receive a stem cell transplant. The starting material was PBMCs, obtained before TCRalphabeta/CD19-depleted stem cell transplant. V is TRBV6-5 and J is TRBJ2-7, with D possibly being TRBD1 (5 bases). The CDR3 coding sequence is TGTGCCAGCAGTTACCTTGGGGCAGGGACCTACGAGCAGTACTTC. Amino acid sequence: CASSYLGAGTYEQYF.